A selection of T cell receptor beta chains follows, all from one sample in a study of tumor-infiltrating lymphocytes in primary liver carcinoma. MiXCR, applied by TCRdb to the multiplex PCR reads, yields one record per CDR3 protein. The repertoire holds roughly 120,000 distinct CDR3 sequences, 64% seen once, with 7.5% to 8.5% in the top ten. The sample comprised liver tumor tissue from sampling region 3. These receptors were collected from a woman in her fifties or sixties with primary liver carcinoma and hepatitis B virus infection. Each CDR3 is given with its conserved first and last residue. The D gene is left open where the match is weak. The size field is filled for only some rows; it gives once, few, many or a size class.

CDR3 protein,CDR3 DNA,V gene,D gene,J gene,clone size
CSVTGGQHYNEWFF,TGCAGCGTTACGGGGGGACAGCATTACAATGAGTGGTTCTTC,TRBV29-1,NA,TRBJ2-1,NA
CAIGATSYEQYF,TGTGCCATCGGGGCGACCTCCTACGAGCAGTACTTC,TRBV15,NA,TRBJ2-7,NA
CVSSLGPGRTDTQYF,TGTGTCAGCAGCTTGGGACCGGGACGCACAGATACGCAGTATTTT,TRBV11-1,NA,TRBJ2-3,NA
CSARGTGKSEQYF,TGCAGTGCTAGAGGGACAGGGAAAAGCGAGCAGTACTTC,TRBV20-1,TRBD1,TRBJ2-7,NA
CSVDGLWNEQSF,TGCAGCGTTGATGGGTTGTGGAATGAGCAATCCTTC,TRBV29-1,NA,TRBJ2-1,NA
CASSSSAASGITEELFF,TGTGCCAGCAGCTCATCCGCGGCTAGCGGGATTACCGAGGAGCTGTTTTTT,TRBV28,TRBD2,TRBJ2-2,NA
CTSSEVAGSSYEQYF,TGTACCAGCAGTGAAGTGGCGGGAAGCTCCTACGAGCAGTACTTC,TRBV6-1,NA,TRBJ2-7,few
CASSGPAGTQAFF,TGCGCCAGCAGTGGCCCCGCCGGGACTCAAGCTTTCTTT,TRBV10-2,NA,TRBJ1-1,many
CASRQGPGLAATEQFF,TGTGCCAGCAGGCAAGGACCCGGACTAGCAGCCACGGAGCAGTTCTTC,TRBV4-2,TRBD2,TRBJ2-1,NA
CASSSDRGDEQYF,TGTGCCAGCAGCTCGGACAGGGGGGACGAGCAGTACTTC,TRBV11-1,TRBD1,TRBJ2-7,medium-sized
CASSLPRGWSYGYTF,TGTGCCAGCAGTTTACCCAGGGGGTGGTCCTATGGCTACACCTTC,TRBV28,TRBD1,TRBJ1-2,NA
CASSLVSGTGVEYF,TGTGCCAGCAGCCTGGTCTCTGGGACAGGGGTTGAGTACTTC,TRBV5-6,TRBD1,TRBJ2-7,NA
CANSEESYNEQFF,TGTGCCAACAGCGAGGAATCCTACAATGAGCAGTTCTTC,TRBV11-2,NA,TRBJ2-1,NA